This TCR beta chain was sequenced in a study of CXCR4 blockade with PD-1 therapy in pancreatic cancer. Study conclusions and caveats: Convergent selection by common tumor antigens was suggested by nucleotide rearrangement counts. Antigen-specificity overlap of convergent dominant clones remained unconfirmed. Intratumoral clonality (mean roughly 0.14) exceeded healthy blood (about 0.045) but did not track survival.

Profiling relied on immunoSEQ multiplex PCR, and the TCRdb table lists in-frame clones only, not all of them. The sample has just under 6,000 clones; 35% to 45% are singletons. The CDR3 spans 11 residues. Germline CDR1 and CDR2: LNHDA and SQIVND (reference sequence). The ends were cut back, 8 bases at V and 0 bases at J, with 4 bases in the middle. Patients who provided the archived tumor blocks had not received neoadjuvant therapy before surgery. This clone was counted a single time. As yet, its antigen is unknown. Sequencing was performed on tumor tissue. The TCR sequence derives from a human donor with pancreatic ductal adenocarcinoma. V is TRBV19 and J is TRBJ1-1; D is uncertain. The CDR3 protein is CASAVNTEAFF. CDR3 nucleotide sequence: TGTGCCAGTGCGGTGAACACTGAAGCTTTCTTT.